This entry lists 24 T cell receptor beta chains sequenced from one sample in a study of blood T cells in healthy people across ages. With a J-beta primer mix and a sample-barcoded 5' primer, a second PCR ran roughly 6 to 11 cycles. TCRdb redid the calling of the 5' RACE reads with MiXCR, one entry per CDR3 protein. Of 980,000 or so distinct CDR3 sequences in the sample, 45% to 50% were seen once. Sequencing was performed on blood. These receptors came from a man aged 25-45 years in good health.

This clonotype was seen a handful of times. V and J are TRBV10-3 and TRBJ2-1, with 9 bases aligning to TRBD1. V was clipped by 7 bases and J by 10 bases; unmatched bases: 8. The V gene's germline CDR1 is ENHRY and CDR2 SYGVKD. The CDR3 has 13 residues. CDR3 sequence: CAINGDREGEQFF. CDR3 sequence (DNA): TGTGCCATCAACGGGGACAGGGAGGGGGAGCAGTTCTTC.

As concerns this clonotype: The final CDR3 position lacks the conserved phenylalanine or tryptophan, pointing to a likely read error. The V call is TRBV4-3, the J call TRBJ2-1; D perhaps matches TRBD2 (6 bases). The germline V gene encodes CDR1 LGHNA and CDR2 YSLEER. V was clipped by 5 bases and J by 8 bases, with 16 bases between them. The CDR3 spans 14 residues. CDR3 in amino acids: CASSESTSRDEQFL. The CDR3 DNA reads as TGCGCCAGCAGCGAATCGACTAGTAGGGATGAGCAGTTCTTG.

The chain uses TRBV28 and TRBJ2-1, with 7 bases fitting TRBD1. Germline-derived CDR1 and CDR2 are MDHEN and SYDVKM. The V gene end was trimmed by 4 bases and the J gene end by 10 bases; junction bases not matched to a gene: 16. The CDR3 runs 16 residues. CDR3 region: CASSWRPRQGRGEQFF. The CDR3 DNA sequence: TGTGCCAGCAGTTGGAGACCACGACAGGGAAGAGGGGAGCAGTTCTTC.

This clonotype was seen a handful of times. The chain recombines TRBV7-2 with TRBJ2-7; D is unclear. CDR3 size: 13 residues. V lost 7 bases, J lost 3 bases, and 13 bases lay in between. The germline CDR1 and CDR2 sequences are SGHTA and FQGNSA. The CDR3 DNA reads as TGTGCCAGCACGGACGTTTTCGACTACGAGCAGTACTTC. Encoded protein: CASTDVFDYEQYF. Looking up the rest from reference TRBV7-2 and TRBJ2-7 gives the full variable domain: GAGVSQSPSNKVTEKGKDVELRCDPISGHTALYWYRQSLGQGLEFLIYFQGNSAPDKSGLPSDRFSAERTGGSVSTLTIQRTQQEDSAVYLCASTDVFDYEQYFGPGTRLTVT.

V usage is TRBV29-1 and J usage is TRBJ2-4; D may be TRBD1 (6 bases). Judging by the DNA end, TRBJ2-7 fits better; the J call may be wrong. The CDR3 has 12 residues. Germline lookup yields CDR1 SQVTM and CDR2 ANQGSEA. The DNA of the CDR3 is TGCAGCGTTGGCGGCAGGGGCGACGAGCAGTACTTC. It translates to CSVGGRGDEQYF.

This chain joins TRBV28 and TRBJ1-4, with TRBD1 as a possible D gene (6 bases). Trimming left V 5 bases short and J 11 bases short, with 9 bases between. The CDR3 totals 11 residues. Per the germline V gene, CDR1 is MDHEN and CDR2 is SYDVKM. The CDR3 is CASSRGRKLFF. The CDR3 DNA reads TGTGCCAGCAGTAGGGGGAGGAAACTGTTTTTT.

At least ten counts were recorded for this clonotype. As DNA, the CDR3 is TGTGCCAGCACTCGAACCGGGTCCCGGAGCGGCTACACCTTC. Translation gives CASTRTGSRSGYTF. The rearrangement joins TRBV12-3 or TRBV12-4 to TRBJ1-2; D is undetermined. Trimming took 7 bases from V and 8 from J, leaving 20 bases between them. The length of the CDR3 is 14 residues.

The J gene is TRBJ2-5, the V gene TRBV25-1; D is undetermined. V was clipped by 6 bases and J by 11 bases, with 10 bases between them. Germline V gives CDR1 MGHDK, CDR2 SYGVNS. The CDR3 runs 10 residues. The CDR3 DNA sequence: TGTGCCAGCAGAAAGAATGAGCAGTACTTC. It is translated as CASRKNEQYF. Using reference TRBV25-1 and TRBJ2-5 for the parts outside the CDR3, the full variable domain is EADIYQTPRYLVIGTGKKITLECSQTMGHDKMYWYQQDPGMELHLIHYSYGVNSTEKGDLSSESTVSRIRTEHFPLTLESARPSHTSQYLCASRKNEQYFGPGTRLLVL.

The chain combines TRBV19 with TRBJ2-7; no reliable D call. The CDR3 is 11 residues long. Trimming cost V 6 bases and J 1 base, with 4 bases left between them. Germline CDR1 reads LNHDA; CDR2 reads SQIVND (reference sequence). The CDR3 bases are TGTGCCAGTAGGCAATCCTACGAGCAGTACTTC. Protein: CASRQSYEQYF. The full variable domain, its missing parts supplied by reference TRBV19 and TRBJ2-7, is DGGITQSPKYLFRKEGQNVTLSCEQNLNHDAMYWYRQDPGQGLRLIYYSQIVNDFQKGDIAEGYSVSREKKESFPLTVTSAQKNPTAFYLCASRQSYEQYFGPGTRLTVT.

The rearrangement links TRBV20-1 to TRBJ2-5; D unclear. Germline CDR1 and CDR2: DFQATT and SNEGSKA (reference sequence). The CDR3 has 9 residues. V lost 7 bases, J lost 2 bases, and 2 bases lay in between. The CDR3 region is CSVQETQYF. The CDR3 DNA reads as TGCAGTGTTCAAGAGACCCAGTACTTC.

This chain links TRBV28 with TRBJ1-2; D gene ambiguous. V lost 5 bases and J lost 2, with 18 bases in between. The CDR3 totals 16 residues. Germline V gene data show CDR1 as MDHEN and CDR2 as SYDVKM. The CDR3 nucleotides read TGTGCCAGCAGTCTGGACTCCGATGGAAACAACTATGGCTACACCTTC. Protein: CASSLDSDGNNYGYTF.

This clonotype was recorded a few times. The chain joins TRBV27 to TRBJ2-3, with 9 bases that match TRBD2. CDR1 and CDR2 (germline): MNHEY, SMNVEV (reference sequence). The length of the CDR3 is 17 residues. J gave up 3 bases and V 5 bases, and 12 bases lay outside the gene matches. The CDR3 DNA reads TGTGCCAGCAGTCCCCCTCCCCAGCGGGGGGTTACAGATACGCAGTATTTT. The encoded protein is CASSPPPQRGVTDTQYF.

J is TRBJ2-1 and V is TRBV12-3 or TRBV12-4, with no clear D. The CDR3 extends over 17 amino acids. V lost 2 bases, J lost 0 bases, and 14 bases lay in between. This CDR3 is CASSLYPATISYNEQFF. The CDR3 DNA sequence: TGTGCCAGCAGTTTATATCCAGCCACCATCTCCTACAATGAGCAGTTCTTC.

The gene calls are TRBV5-1 and TRBJ1-1; D is ambiguous. The CDR3 sequence is 14 residues long. Trimming took off 2 bases at V and 5 bases at J, with 13 bases between the two ends. Germline CDR1 SGHRS, CDR2 YFSETQ. The CDR3 region has the DNA TGCGCCAGCAGCTTACAGACAACGGGGACTGAAGCTTTCTTT. Translation gives CASSLQTTGTEAFF.

This chain links TRBV6-5 with TRBJ2-5; tentatively, D is TRBD1 (6 bases). V dropped 6 bases and J dropped 11 bases, with 22 bases sitting between them. From germline, CDR1 is MNHEY and CDR2 SVGAGI. This CDR3 has 14 amino acids. The CDR3 nucleotides read TGTGCCAGCAGAATAACGACAGGTAACAATGAGCAGTACTTC. Its protein is CASRITTGNNEQYF.

The CDR3 reads CASSQASGRSGQYF. DNA for the CDR3: TGCGCCAGCAGCCAAGCGTCAGGGAGAAGCGGGCAGTACTTC. This chain uses TRBV4-1 with TRBJ2-5, with TRBD2 as a possible D gene (6 bases). The germline CDR1 and CDR2 sequences are MGHRA and YSYEKL. Trimming shortened V by 1 base and J by 11 bases, and 17 bases separated the two germline ends. The CDR3 totals 14 residues.

This clonotype was seen more than once but under ten times. This chain joins TRBV4-1 and TRBJ2-1, with D unresolved. This CDR3 contains 12 residues. V was shortened by 3 bases and J by 8 bases, with 8 bases between the two germline ends. CDR1 and CDR2 from the germline V gene are MGHRA and YSYEKL. The CDR3 loop reads CASSHYMDEQFF. The DNA of the CDR3 is TGCGCCAGCAGCCATTACATGGATGAGCAGTTCTTC.

This clonotype has a handful of counts. The chain has TRBV25-1 and TRBJ1-2; 11 bases are a match to TRBD1. Germline V gene lookup returns CDR1 MGHDK and CDR2 SYGVNS. Losses at the gene ends were 2 bases for V and 5 bases for J; bases not matched to a gene: 4. The CDR3 loop spans 15 amino acids. CDR3 sequence reads: CASSETDRGHYGYTF. The CDR3 nucleotides are TGTGCCAGCAGTGAAACGGACAGGGGGCATTATGGCTACACCTTC.

The chain uses TRBV3-1 and TRBJ1-2; TRBD1 might be the D (5 bases). Germline CDR1 and CDR2: LGHDT and YNNKEL (reference sequence). The ends were cut back, 7 bases at V and 7 bases at J, with 19 bases in the middle. CDR3 length equals 14 residues. CDR3 DNA: TGTGCCAGCACCTTACTGAAGGGAGGGGCTGGCTACACCTTC. This sequence encodes CASTLLKGGAGYTF.

The V and J genes are TRBV20-1 and TRBJ1-4; no firm D call. Germline V lookup: CDR1 DFQATT, CDR2 SNEGSKA (reference sequence). CDR3 length: 14 amino acids. Trimming left V 5 bases short and J 6 bases short, with 16 bases between. CDR3 region: CSAAPMIDDEKLFF. The CDR3, as DNA: TGCAGTGCTGCGCCGATGATAGACGATGAAAAACTGTTTTTT.

In its sample, this clonotype was seen a few times. Here the CDR3 reads CASSHLQIDGYTF. CDR3 DNA: TGTGCCAGCAGCCACTTACAAATTGATGGCTACACCTTC. The J gene is TRBJ1-2, the V gene TRBV3-1; D is unclear. The length of the CDR3 is 13 residues. V lost 3 bases and J 6 bases, leaving 11 bases between the germline ends. From germline, CDR1 is LGHDT and CDR2 YNNKEL (reference sequence).

This sequence joins TRBV6-5 and TRBJ2-7, with D possibly matching TRBD1 (5 bases). This CDR3 region has 13 residues. Between the trimmed V and J ends, which lost 5 bases and 3 bases, there was a span of 11 bases. The germline gives CDR1 MNHEY, CDR2 SVGAGI. The CDR3 DNA sequence: TGTGCCAGCAGTGACGACAGCCGCTACGAGCAGTACTTC. This codes for CASSDDSRYEQYF.

The chain couples TRBV27 to TRBJ2-4; D possibly corresponds to TRBD2 (8 bases). The J call is in doubt because the DNA end fits TRBJ2-5 better. Germline assignment: CDR1 MNHEY and CDR2 SMNVEV (reference sequence). The CDR3 length is 16 residues. The CDR3 DNA reads as TGTGCCAGCAGTTTATCCGGGGGGGACAGCCAAGAGACCCAGTACTTC. It codes for CASSLSGGDSQETQYF.

V and J are TRBV12-3 or TRBV12-4 and TRBJ2-5; 9 bases map to TRBD2. J was trimmed by 4 bases and V by 7 bases; bases with no gene match: 4. CDR3 length: 13 residues. CDR3 amino acids: CASKSSGGETQYF. CDR3 coding DNA: TGTGCCAGCAAGAGTAGCGGGGGAGAGACCCAGTACTTC.